These 24 T cell receptor beta chains originate from one sample sequenced in a study of tumor-infiltrating lymphocytes in primary liver carcinoma. RNA and DNA were co-extracted from about 20-30 mg of unsorted bulk tissue. The researchers produced TCR beta cDNA from 500 ng total RNA with a constant-region primer. Library construction for TCR beta comprised three nested multiplex PCR rounds performed with slightly modified ARM-PCR. Running around 9 cycles apiece, the first two PCR rounds relied on TRBV1-TRBV30 forward primers together with a C-beta reverse primer. Each CDR3 protein gets one entry after TCRdb re-called the multiplex PCR reads with MiXCR. The sample includes under 90,000 distinct CDR3 sequences, roughly 72% of them seen just once. Material: liver tumor tissue from sampling region 1. Subset defined: tumor region T1, superior pole. The receptors were sampled from a man in his forties with primary liver carcinoma and hepatitis B virus infection.

In regard to this clonotype: It is likely a read error, because the conserved phenylalanine at the end of the CDR3 is missing. This chain uses TRBV29-1 with TRBJ2-1, with D perhaps TRBD1 (7 bases). Per germline, CDR1 SQVTM and CDR2 ANQGSEA. CDR3 length: 14 residues. The CDR3, as DNA: TGCAGTGGGGTGCGGGACAGCTCCTACAATGAGCAGTTCTGC. It encodes CSGVRDSSYNEQFC.

With respect to this clonotype: This may be a read error: a much more frequent sequence differs by one nucleotide. This rearrangement joins TRBV10-3 to TRBJ2-6; D unresolved. V lost 9 bases to trimming and J lost 1 base, with 7 bases between them. CDR3 size: 13 residues. CDR1 and CDR2 from the germline V gene are ENHRY and SYGVKD. CDR3 nucleotides: TGTGCCATGGGATCTTCTGGGGCCAACGTCCTGACTTTC. Encoded protein: CAMGSSGANVLTF.

This clonotype was detected only once. This may be a read error, as it is one base from a much larger clone. V and J are TRBV20-1 and TRBJ1-4; 7 bases align to TRBD1. The CDR3 is made up of 15 amino acids. CDR1 and CDR2 from the germline V gene are DFQATT and SNEGSKA (reference sequence). DNA of the CDR3: TGCAGTACTAGAGATGGGGGGACAGTTAATGAAAAACTGTTTTTT. It codes for CSTRDGGTVNEKLFF.

By share, this clonotype ranks as medium-sized. The chain carries TRBV6-2 or TRBV6-3 and TRBJ2-6; D is uncertain. Germline lookup yields CDR1 MNHEY and CDR2 SVGEGT. The CDR3 totals 14 residues. V lost 2 bases and J 0 bases, leaving 2 bases between the germline ends. The DNA of the CDR3 is TGTGCCAGCAGTTACACCTCTGGGGCCAACGTCCTGACTTTC. Its translation: CASSYTSGANVLTF.

By share of the sample, this clonotype is medium-sized. This chain uses TRBV11-1 with TRBJ2-1; 7 bases agree with TRBD1. V was pared by 5 bases and J by 6 bases, with 4 bases of the junction left unmatched. The germline gives CDR1 SGHAT, CDR2 FQDESV (reference sequence). CDR3 length equals 13 residues. The CDR3 sequence: CASSRGTANEQFF. CDR3 DNA sequence: TGTGCCAGCAGCCGAGGGACAGCCAATGAGCAGTTCTTC.

The chain is built from TRBV11-2 and TRBJ2-1, with 7 bases identical to TRBD2. Germline V gene data show CDR1 as SGHAT and CDR2 as FQNNGV. J lost 16 bases, V lost 0 bases, and 18 bases had no gene match. This CDR3 is built from 16 residues. The CDR3: CASSLDGGTAGDELFF. CDR3 coding DNA: TGTGCCAGCAGCTTAGATGGGGGTACTGCGGGGGATGAGCTATTCTTC. The variable domain in full, with the rest retrieved from reference TRBV11-2 and TRBJ2-1, is EAGVAQSPRYKIIEKRQSVAFWCNPISGHATLYWYQQILGQGPKLLIQFQNNGVVDDSQLPKDRFSAERLKGVDSTLKIQPAKLEDSAVYLCASSLDGGTAGDELFFGPGTRLTVL.

A remark on this clonotype: The junction and the germline gene differ at one end; a read error may be behind it. The chain is built from TRBV28 and TRBJ1-1; D is perhaps TRBD1 (6 bases). Germline V gene sequence: CDR1 MDHEN, CDR2 SYDVKM. This CDR3 is 15 amino acids long. CDR3 coding DNA: TGTGCCAGCAGTTGCCGTGGCAGTGGGGGCACTGATGCTTTCTTT. Translated: CASSCRGSGGTDAFF.

In regard to this clonotype: Compared with germline, one end of the junction differs, possibly owing to a read error. The rearrangement uses TRBV10-2 and TRBJ2-7; 12 positions match TRBD1. The CDR3 is 16 residues long. Germline CDR1 WSHSY, CDR2 SAAADI. Here the CDR3 DNA reads TGCACCAGTTTACCGGGACAGGGGGCTAAGGGGTACGAGCAGTACTTC. Amino acid sequence: CTSLPGQGAKGYEQYF.

With regard to this clonotype: A much larger clone sits a single nucleotide away, making a read error possible. The rearrangement joins TRBV20-1 to TRBJ2-3; TRBD2 aligns across 7 bases. The trim removed 6 bases at V and 0 bases at J, leaving 9 bases unmatched. The CDR3 runs 15 residues. Germline V gene lookup returns CDR1 DFQATT and CDR2 SNEGSKA (reference sequence). The CDR3 sequence is CSASTSESSTDTQYF. The CDR3 DNA reads as TGCAGTGCAAGCACTAGCGAGAGTAGCACAGATACGCAGTATTTT.

V and J are TRBV11-2 and TRBJ2-7; D is uncertain. The CDR3 has 12 amino acids. CDR1 is SGHAT and CDR2 is FQNNGV in the germline V gene. The V end was cut by 3 bases, the J end by 7 bases, with 10 bases between. In DNA, the CDR3 is TGTGCCAGCAGCTTGTCGCAGGTTGAGCAGTACTTC. Its protein is CASSLSQVEQYF.

In DNA form, the CDR3 reads TGTGCCAGCAGTAACATCCTCACAGGGGGAACTGAAGCTTTCTTT. Its translation is CASSNILTGGTEAFF. The chain uses TRBV25-1 and TRBJ1-1; 8 bases are shared with TRBD1. Trimming removed 5 bases from V and 5 bases from J; junction bases left unmatched: 10. The CDR3 is 15 residues long. CDR1 and CDR2 (germline): MGHDK, SYGVNS.

On this clonotype itself: One junction end disagrees with the germline gene, perhaps due to a read error. CDR3 sequence: CVSSRMGGQGFCAEAFF. The CDR3 region has the DNA TGTGTCAGCAGCCGAATGGGGGGACAGGGGTTCTGCGCTGAAGCTTTCTTT. The genes are TRBV11-2 and TRBJ1-1, with TRBD1 identical over 10 bases. The CDR3 loop spans 17 amino acids. Germline V gives CDR1 SGHAT, CDR2 FQNNGV.

This clonotype was observed at least ten times. The V and J genes are TRBV11-2 and TRBJ1-2; TRBD1 agrees at 9 bases. The CDR3 loop spans 13 amino acids. V was pared by 5 bases and J by 8 bases, with 6 bases of the junction left unmatched. Per the germline V gene, CDR1 is SGHAT and CDR2 is FQNNGV. This chain's CDR3 is CASSLGQGDGYTF. The CDR3 DNA is TGTGCCAGCAGCCTGGGACAGGGAGACGGCTACACCTTC.

The V and J genes are TRBV12-3 or TRBV12-4 and TRBJ2-2; 7 bases line up with TRBD1. J was trimmed by 7 bases and V by 2 bases; bases with no gene match: 16. This CDR3 has 18 amino acids. CDR3 region: CASSLMPGKGAVVGELFF. The CDR3 DNA sequence: TGTGCCAGCAGTTTAATGCCGGGAAAGGGGGCGGTAGTCGGGGAGCTGTTTTTT.

This clonotype was seen more than once but under ten times. Sequence at one end of the junction differs from germline and may be a read error. The J gene is TRBJ2-3, the V gene TRBV11-2, with D tentatively TRBD2 (6 bases). Germline V gives CDR1 SGHAT, CDR2 FQNNGV. The CDR3 extends over 15 amino acids. CDR3 loop: CASSPLAASTDTRYF. The CDR3 bases are TGTGCCAGCAGTCCATTAGCGGCTAGCACAGATACGCGGTATTTT.

Concerning this clonotype: One end of the junction does not line up with germline, which may come from a read error. The chain carries TRBV7-9 and TRBJ2-1; 8 positions match TRBD2. This CDR3 region has 18 residues. CDR1 and CDR2 (germline): SEHNR, FQNEAQ (reference sequence). The CDR3 DNA reads as TGTGCCAGCAGCTTACCTTCGGGACTAGTGGGTACGAGCCATGAGCTGTTCTTC. Translation gives CASSLPSGLVGTSHELFF.

The sample holds one count of this clonotype. The chain combines TRBV11-2 with TRBJ1-6; D call uncertain. The CDR3 totals 16 residues. The V and J ends lost 1 base and 10 bases respectively, with 17 bases between them. The germline CDR1 and CDR2 sequences are SGHAT and FQNNGV. The CDR3 protein is CASSLGVSRDGSPLHF. The CDR3 DNA reads as TGTGCCAGCAGCTTAGGGGTCTCTCGAGATGGCTCACCCCTCCACTTT. The full variable domain, its missing parts supplied by reference TRBV11-2 and TRBJ1-6, is EAGVAQSPRYKIIEKRQSVAFWCNPISGHATLYWYQQILGQGPKLLIQFQNNGVVDDSQLPKDRFSAERLKGVDSTLKIQPAKLEDSAVYLCASSLGVSRDGSPLHFGNGTRLTVT.

As regards this clonotype: This CDR3 fails to terminate in the conserved phenylalanine or tryptophan, so it likely reflects a read error. The chain employs TRBV29-1 and TRBJ1-1; 8 nucleotides agree with TRBD1. Looked up from germline, CDR1 is SQVTM and CDR2 is ANQGSEA. The CDR3 runs 15 residues. V lost 1 base and J lost 7; bases outside the gene matches: 11. The CDR3 sequence is CSVEAGDRNHLEAFS. CDR3 coding DNA: TGCAGCGTTGAAGCGGGGGACAGGAACCACCTTGAAGCTTTCTCT.

Concerning this clonotype itself: The conserved final phenylalanine or tryptophan is absent from the CDR3, which likely points to a read error. The chain is built from TRBV6-2 or TRBV6-3 and TRBJ2-7; 11 nucleotides line up with TRBD2. Germline V gene data show CDR1 as MNHEY and CDR2 as SVGEGT. The CDR3 sequence is 15 residues long. In DNA form, the CDR3 reads TGTGCCAGCAGTTACACTAGCGGGAGTTCCTACAAGCAGTACTTA. This codes for CASSYTSGSSYKQYL.

Remarks on this clonotype: One end of the junction is discordant with germline, which a read error may explain. The rearrangement joins TRBV7-8 to TRBJ2-2; D may be TRBD1 or TRBD2 (5 bases each). The CDR3 loop spans 20 amino acids. Germline lookup yields CDR1 SGHVS and CDR2 FQNEAQ. The chain's CDR3 is CASSISLRSRDLPNTGELLF. Here the CDR3 DNA reads TGTGCCAGCAGCATCTCCCTCAGGAGCCGGGACCTACCGAACACCGGGGAGCTGCTATTT.

This clonotype was found once. The junction does not match germline at one end; this may be a read error. J is TRBJ2-7 and V is TRBV29-1; TRBD2 agrees at 8 bases. In germline, CDR1 is SQVTM, CDR2 ANQGSEA. CDR3 length: 12 residues. In DNA, the CDR3 is TGCAGCATTGATAGCGGGAACGGCGAGCAGTACTTC. This encodes CSIDSGNGEQYF.

As to this clonotype: One junction end disagrees with the germline gene, perhaps due to a read error. The chain uses TRBV14 and TRBJ2-2; 9 nucleotides line up with TRBD1. The V gene's germline CDR1 is SGHDN and CDR2 FVKESK. The CDR3 consists of 16 residues. The CDR3 is CANSLAAQGATGELFF. CDR3 coding DNA: TGTGCCAACAGCCTAGCCGCACAGGGGGCCACCGGGGAGCTGTTTTTT.

J is TRBJ2-5 and V is TRBV5-4; TRBD1 or TRBD2 may be the D gene (5 bases each). CDR1 is SGHNT, CDR2 YYREEE, per germline (reference sequence). V was clipped by 4 bases and J by 5 bases, with 18 bases between them. The length of the CDR3 is 15 residues. The CDR3: CASSKPEQAGETQYF. CDR3 bases: TGTGCCAGCAGCAAACCGGAACAGGCGGGCGAGACCCAGTACTTC.

As for this clonotype: A much larger clone sits a single nucleotide away, making a read error possible. V is TRBV7-9 and J is TRBJ1-1, with 11 bases lining up with TRBD1. Germline CDR1 and CDR2: SEHNR and FQNEAQ (reference sequence). The CDR3 contains 17 residues. Germline trimming cut 7 bases from V and 0 bases from J; bases unmatched to any gene: 10. CDR3 DNA: TGTGCCAGCAACCCGGGACAGGGGGGCACTATGAACACTGAAGCTTTCTTT. This encodes CASNPGQGGTMNTEAFF. Complete variable domain (other parts from reference TRBV7-9 and TRBJ1-1): DTGVSQNPRHKITKRGQNVTFRCDPISEHNRLYWYRQTLGQGPEFLTYFQNEAQLEKSRLLSDRFSAERPKGSFSTLEIQRTEQGDSAMYLCASNPGQGGTMNTEAFFGQGTRLTVV.